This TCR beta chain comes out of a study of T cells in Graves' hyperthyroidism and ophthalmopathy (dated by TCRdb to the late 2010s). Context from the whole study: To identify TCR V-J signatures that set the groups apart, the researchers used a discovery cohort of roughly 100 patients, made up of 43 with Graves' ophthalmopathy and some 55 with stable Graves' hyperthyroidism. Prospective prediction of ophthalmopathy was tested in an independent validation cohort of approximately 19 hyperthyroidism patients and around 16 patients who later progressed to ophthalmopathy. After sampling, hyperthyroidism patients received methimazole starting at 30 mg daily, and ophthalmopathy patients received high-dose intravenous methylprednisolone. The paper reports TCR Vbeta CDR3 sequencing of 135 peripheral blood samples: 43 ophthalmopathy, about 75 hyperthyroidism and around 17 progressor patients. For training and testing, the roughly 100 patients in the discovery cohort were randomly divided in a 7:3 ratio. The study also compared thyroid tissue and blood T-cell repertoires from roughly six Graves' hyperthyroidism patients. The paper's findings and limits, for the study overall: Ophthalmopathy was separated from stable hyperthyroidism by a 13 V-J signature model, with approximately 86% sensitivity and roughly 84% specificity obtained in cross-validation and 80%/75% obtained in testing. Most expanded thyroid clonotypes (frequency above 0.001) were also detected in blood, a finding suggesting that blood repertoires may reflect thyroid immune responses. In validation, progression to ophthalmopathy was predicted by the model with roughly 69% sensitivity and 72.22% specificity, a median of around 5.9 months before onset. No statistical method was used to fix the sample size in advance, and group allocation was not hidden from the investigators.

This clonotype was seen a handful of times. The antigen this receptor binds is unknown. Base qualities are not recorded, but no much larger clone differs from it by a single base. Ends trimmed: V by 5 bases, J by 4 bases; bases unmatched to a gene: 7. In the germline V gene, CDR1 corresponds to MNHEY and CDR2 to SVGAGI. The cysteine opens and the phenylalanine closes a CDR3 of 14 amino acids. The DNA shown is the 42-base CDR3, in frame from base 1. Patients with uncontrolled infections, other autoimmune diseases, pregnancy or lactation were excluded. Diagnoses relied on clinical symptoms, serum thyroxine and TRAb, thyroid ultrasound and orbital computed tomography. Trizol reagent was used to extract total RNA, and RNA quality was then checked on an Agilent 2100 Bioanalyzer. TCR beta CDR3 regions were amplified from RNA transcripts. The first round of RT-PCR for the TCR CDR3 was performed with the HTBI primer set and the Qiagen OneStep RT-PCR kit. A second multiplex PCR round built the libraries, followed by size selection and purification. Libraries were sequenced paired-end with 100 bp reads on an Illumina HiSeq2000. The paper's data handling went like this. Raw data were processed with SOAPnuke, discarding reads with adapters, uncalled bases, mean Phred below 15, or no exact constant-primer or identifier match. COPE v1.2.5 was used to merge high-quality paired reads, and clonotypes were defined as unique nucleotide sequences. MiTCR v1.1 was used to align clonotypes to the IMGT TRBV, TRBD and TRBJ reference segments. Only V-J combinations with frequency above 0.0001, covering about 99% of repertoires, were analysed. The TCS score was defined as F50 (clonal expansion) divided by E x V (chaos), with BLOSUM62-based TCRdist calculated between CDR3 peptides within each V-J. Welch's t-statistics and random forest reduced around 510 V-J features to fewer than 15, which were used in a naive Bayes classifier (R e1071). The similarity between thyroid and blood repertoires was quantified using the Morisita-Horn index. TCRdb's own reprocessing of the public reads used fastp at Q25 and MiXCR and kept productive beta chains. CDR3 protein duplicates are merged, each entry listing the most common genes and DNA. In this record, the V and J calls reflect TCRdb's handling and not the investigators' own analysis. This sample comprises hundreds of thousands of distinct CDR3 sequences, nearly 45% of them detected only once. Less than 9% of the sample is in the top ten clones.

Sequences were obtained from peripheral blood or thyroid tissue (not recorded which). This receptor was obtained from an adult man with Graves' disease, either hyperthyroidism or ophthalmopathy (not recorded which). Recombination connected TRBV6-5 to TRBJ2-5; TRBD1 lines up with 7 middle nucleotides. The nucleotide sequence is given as TGTGCCAGCAGTACCACAGGGGATATAGAGACCCAGTACTTC. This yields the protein CASSTTGDIETQYF.